Listed here are 18 T cell receptor beta chains from one sample, sequenced in a study of T-cell memory formation after mild COVID-19. In TCRdb, the 5' RACE reads were re-called with MiXCR into one record per CDR3 protein. The data contain over 500,000 distinct CDR3 sequences, 15% to 20% of them singletons. Sequenced material: PBMCs or a T cell subset sorted from them (not recorded which). These receptors all stem from an adult woman who had mild COVID-19 (a few samples of this study predate the infection). Cell type and time point are not known.

The chain couples TRBV7-3 to TRBJ1-1; D is perhaps TRBD1 (5 bases). V dropped 0 bases and J dropped 1 base, with 9 bases sitting between them. There are 15 residues in the CDR3. Germline loops: CDR1 SGHTA, CDR2 FQGTGA. The CDR3 coding sequence is TGTGCCAGCAGCTTAACCTCGGGACGGAACACTGAAGCTTTCTTT. Translated, it gives CASSLTSGRNTEAFF.

The chain has TRBV27 and TRBJ2-2; tentative D call: TRBD1 (6 bases). The germline gives CDR1 MNHEY, CDR2 SMNVEV (reference sequence). The CDR3 is 16 amino acids. Trimming removed 9 bases at V and 6 bases at J, with 23 bases between. The CDR3 reads CASTPQAGVYAGELFF. DNA for the CDR3: TGTGCCAGTACTCCTCAGGCAGGGGTCTATGCCGGGGAGCTGTTTTTT.

This clonotype was seen a few times. CDR3: CASSVGLIDGYTF. DNA of the CDR3: TGTGCCAGCAGTGTGGGGTTGATTGATGGCTACACCTTC. This chain joins TRBV2 and TRBJ1-2; D uncertain. Germline CDR1 SNHLY, CDR2 FYNNEI. CDR3 length: 13 amino acids. The V gene lost 4 bases and the J gene lost 6 bases, with 12 bases spanning the gap.

This clonotype was seen more than once but under ten times. The V gene is TRBV20-1, the J gene TRBJ2-3; D may be TRBD1 or TRBD2 (5 bases each). V gave up 5 bases and J gave up 1 base, with 16 bases separating them. This CDR3 comprises 15 residues. Germline CDR1 DFQATT, CDR2 SNEGSKA (reference sequence). In DNA form, the CDR3 reads TGCAGTGCTGAGGAACCGGGACGGGGCACAGATACGCAGTATTTT. Its protein product is CSAEEPGRGTDTQYF.

This clonotype was observed many times. The V call is TRBV27, the J call TRBJ1-1; 10 bases match TRBD1. Germline loops: CDR1 MNHEY, CDR2 SMNVEV (reference sequence). The CDR3 is 14 residues long. Unmatched junction bases numbered 6, after V lost 5 bases and J lost 6 bases. The CDR3 loop reads CASSPDRGGAEAFF. Written as DNA, the CDR3 is TGTGCCAGCAGTCCGGACAGGGGGGGCGCTGAAGCTTTCTTT.

This clonotype showed up just a few times. This chain links TRBV7-9 with TRBJ1-1; possible D gene TRBD1, 6 bases. This CDR3 is 15 amino acids long. In germline, CDR1 is SEHNR, CDR2 FQNEAQ (reference sequence). Trimming took 2 bases from V and 4 from J, leaving 14 bases between them. The CDR3 coding sequence is TGTGCCAGCAGCTTATCCCCAGGGGAGGGCACTGAAGCTTTCTTT. It codes for CASSLSPGEGTEAFF.

J is TRBJ2-5 and V is TRBV20-1; a possible D gene is TRBD2 (6 bases). This CDR3 region has 14 residues. V lost 6 bases and J lost 5, with 19 bases in between. CDR1 is DFQATT, CDR2 SNEGSKA, per germline (reference sequence). CDR3 sequence (DNA): TGCAGTGCCCCCCGACGGGGGAATAGGGAGACCCAGTACTTC. Encoded protein: CSAPRRGNRETQYF.

There are a few counts of this clonotype. V and J are TRBV7-3 and TRBJ2-3; TRBD1 matches 9 bases. With V trimmed by 4 bases and J by 2 bases, 7 bases remained unmatched. Germline loops: CDR1 SGHTA, CDR2 FQGTGA. This CDR3 spans 16 amino acids. CDR3 sequence: CASSSTGTGYTDTQYF. The CDR3, as DNA: TGTGCCAGCAGCTCAACCGGGACAGGGTACACAGATACGCAGTATTTT.

This sequence joins TRBV7-9 and TRBJ2-3; D is ambiguous. Germline CDR1 is SEHNR and CDR2 is FQNEAQ (reference sequence). V was shortened by 6 bases and J by 5 bases, with 12 bases between the two germline ends. CDR3 length: 13 amino acids. The CDR3 loop is CASREPILDTQYF. As DNA, the CDR3 is TGTGCCAGCAGAGAGCCCATTTTAGATACGCAGTATTTT.

CDR3 sequence: CASSQDVGSTEAFF. In nucleotides, the CDR3 is TGTGCCAGCAGCCAAGACGTCGGGAGTACTGAAGCTTTCTTT. This chain joins TRBV7-3 and TRBJ1-1, with D unresolved. The CDR3 has 14 amino acids. CDR1 and CDR2 (germline): SGHTA, FQGTGA. Trimming stripped 5 bases from V and 5 bases from J, with 15 bases between.

This clonotype was counted many times. The CDR3 DNA reads as TGTGCCAGCAGGGCTCTGGGGGCCTCTGACGAGCAGTACTTC. Protein product: CASRALGASDEQYF. The chain carries TRBV7-9 and TRBJ2-7, with D maybe TRBD1 (6 bases). The CDR3 contains 14 residues. Germline CDR1 reads SEHNR; CDR2 reads FQNEAQ (reference sequence). V lost 6 bases and J 5 bases, leaving 17 bases between the germline ends.

This clonotype has just a few counts. The gene calls are TRBV20-1 and TRBJ2-1, with 12 bases lining up with TRBD2. Trimming removed 2 bases from V and 4 bases from J; junction bases left unmatched: 9. This CDR3 comprises 17 residues. Per germline, CDR1 DFQATT and CDR2 SNEGSKA (reference sequence). The CDR3 sequence: CSARYWTSGVRYNEQFF. CDR3 coding DNA: TGCAGTGCTAGATACTGGACTAGCGGGGTTCGGTACAATGAGCAGTTCTTC.

The V and J genes are TRBV5-1 and TRBJ2-1, with 11 bases aligning to TRBD2. Germline CDR1 and CDR2: SGHRS and YFSETQ. This CDR3 is 17 amino acids long. With V trimmed by 8 bases and J by 2 bases, 12 bases remained unmatched. CDR3 coding DNA: TGCGCCAGTGGGGGGCTAGCGGGAGGCGTTACCTACAATGAGCAGTTCTTC. It encodes CASGGLAGGVTYNEQFF.

The sample holds a few counts of this clonotype. The genes are TRBV6-2 or TRBV6-3 and TRBJ2-1, with TRBD2 matching over 11 bases. CDR3 length: 16 residues. With 2 bases clipped from V and 6 bases from J, the junction kept 6 bases outside the gene matches. Germline V gene data show CDR1 as MNHEY and CDR2 as SVGEGT. The DNA for the CDR3 is TGTGCCAGCAGTTACGGGTCTAGCGGGAGGACCAATGAGCAGTTCTTC. It translates to CASSYGSSGRTNEQFF.

This clonotype was seen a few times. The gene calls are TRBV9 and TRBJ2-2; no definite D call. V lost 3 bases to trimming and J lost 0 bases, with 12 bases between them. Germline loops: CDR1 SGDLS, CDR2 YYNGEE. The CDR3 loop spans 16 amino acids. CDR3 coding DNA: TGTGCCAGCAGCGGGTACAGAAATGCGAACACCGGGGAGCTGTTTTTT. This translates into CASSGYRNANTGELFF.

This sequence joins TRBV5-1 and TRBJ2-3; D is uncertain. The CDR3 loop spans 14 amino acids. V lost 2 bases, J lost 3 bases, and 10 bases lay in between. From germline, CDR1 is SGHRS and CDR2 YFSETQ. DNA for the CDR3: TGCGCCAGCAGCTTAAGGACGGTTACAGATACGCAGTATTTT. Translated: CASSLRTVTDTQYF.

The rearrangement links TRBV4-1 to TRBJ1-6; unclear D gene. The CDR3 has 13 residues. The V end was cut by 3 bases, the J end by 10 bases, with 10 bases between. The germline V gene encodes CDR1 MGHRA and CDR2 YSYEKL. CDR3 sequence (DNA): TGCGCCAGCAGCCACGATACAGCGTCACCCCTCCACTTT. Translated, it gives CASSHDTASPLHF.

Only a few counts were recorded for this clonotype. The V gene is TRBV2, the J gene TRBJ2-1; 12 nucleotides match TRBD2. V was clipped by 6 bases and J by 7 bases; unmatched bases: 7. The germline CDR1 and CDR2 sequences are SNHLY and FYNNEI. The CDR3 runs to 15 residues. The CDR3 is CASSLLTSGGNEQFF. The CDR3 nucleotides are TGTGCCAGCAGCCTCCTGACTAGCGGGGGAAATGAGCAGTTCTTC. Complete variable domain (other parts from reference TRBV2 and TRBJ2-1): EPEVTQTPSHQVTQMGQEVILRCVPISNHLYFYWYRQILGQKVEFLVSFYNNEISEKSEIFDDQFSVERPDGSNFTLKIRSTKLEDSAMYFCASSLLTSGGNEQFFGPGTRLTVL.